Sequencing of this T cell receptor beta chain was carried out in a study of blood T cell repertoires in COVID-19. Whole-study context: The analysed material was cDNA or gDNA that came from T cells, B-cell-depleted T cells, or PBMCs.

This CDR3 spans 13 amino acids. The V gene's germline CDR1 is SGHAT and CDR2 FQNNGV. The V segment lost 5 bases and the J segment 7 bases; nucleotides outside the gene matches: 5. As processed by the authors: For nucleated cells, counts were estimated from reference gene primer amplification. This table comes from immunoSEQ multiplex PCR, and its TCRdb copy is limited to in-frame clones, with some not included. V and J calls and clone size are those listed in that table; D and trimming were worked out from the DNA. The data contain 100,000 to 150,000 clones, around 83% of them seen just once; the ten biggest clones take up about 9.9%.

The TCR comes from a man in his forties with active or convalescent COVID-19. This chain links TRBV11-2 with TRBJ1-1; the match to TRBD1 covers 9 bases. Sequenced sample: peripheral blood. The CDR3 sequence is CASSLGQGLEAFF. CDR3 in DNA: TGTGCCAGCAGCCTGGGACAGGGTCTTGAAGCTTTCTTT.